This is a list of T cell receptor beta chains from one sample in a study of cytomegalovirus exposure and HLA in healthy donors. The repertoire was sequenced with immunoSEQ multiplex PCR; TCRdb's copy has only in-frame clones and lacks some. The sample shows nearly 110,000 clones, around 76% of them seen only once. The sample consisted of PBMCs. These TCRs come from a man younger than 30 in good health and CMV-seronegative. CDR3s include the opening cysteine and the closing phenylalanine or tryptophan. Each record gives: CDR3 length, V gene, D gene, J gene, clone size, CDR3 protein, CDR3 DNA. The D gene is left open where the match is weak. Clone size is stated in some rows and not others, as once, few, many or a class when expanded.

15	TRBV7-6	TRBD2	TRBJ2-1	few	CASSQTSGRHNEQFF	TGTGCCAGCAGCCAGACTAGCGGGAGACACAATGAGCAGTTCTTC
16	TRBV5-4	TRBD2	TRBJ2-5	NA	CASSLGLAGSQETQYF	TGTGCCAGCAGCTTGGGACTAGCGGGAAGCCAAGAGACCCAGTACTTC
15	TRBV7-8	NA	TRBJ2-2	NA	CASSLGTTRSGELFF	TGTGCCAGCAGCTTAGGGACGACTAGGTCCGGGGAGCTGTTTTTT
14	TRBV6-5	NA	TRBJ2-2	few	CASSGGPDTGELFF	TGTGCCAGCAGCGGGGGACCCGACACCGGGGAGCTGTTTTTT
14	TRBV6-1	NA	TRBJ1-6	NA	CASTARGYNSPLHF	TGTGCCAGCACAGCTAGGGGGTATAATTCACCCCTCCACTTT
14	TRBV15	NA	TRBJ2-1	NA	CATSRDGGNNEQFF	TGTGCCACCAGCAGAGATGGGGGGAACAATGAGCAGTTCTTC
17	TRBV4-1	TRBD2	TRBJ2-3	NA	CASSQGSSGGAWDTQYF	TGCGCCAGCAGCCAAGGGTCTAGCGGGGGGGCCTGGGATACGCAGTATTTT
13	TRBV19	NA	TRBJ2-1	NA	CASTTAAMVEQFF	TGTGCCAGTACCACCGCGGCGATGGTTGAGCAGTTCTTC
16	TRBV5-4	NA	TRBJ2-2	NA	CASNNYRGGVAGELFF	TGTGCCAGCAACAACTACAGGGGGGGCGTGGCCGGGGAGCTGTTTTTT
15	TRBV6-1	NA	TRBJ1-2	NA	CASSENAGRIGGYPF	TGTGCCAGCAGTGAGAATGCCGGGCGGATTGGGGGCTACCCCTTC
17	TRBV5-4	TRBD1	TRBJ1-4	NA	CASSRLGQGEANEKLFF	TGTGCCAGCAGCCGGCTAGGACAGGGTGAAGCTAATGAAAAACTGTTTTTT
16	TRBV7-9	TRBD1	TRBJ1-4	once	CASSRQGRLGNEKLFF	TGTGCCAGCAGCCGACAGGGGAGATTGGGTAATGAAAAACTGTTTTTT
14	TRBV5-4	NA	TRBJ2-7	NA	CASSLRGLTGEQYF	TGTGCCAGCAGCTTACGAGGTCTGACCGGCGAGCAGTACTTC
19	TRBV27	NA	TRBJ1-6	NA	CASSPRGTFFSSYNSPLHF	TGTGCCAGCAGTCCAAGAGGGACTTTTTTCAGCTCCTATAATTCACCCCTCCACTTT
15	TRBV27	NA	TRBJ2-3	NA	CASSQQGSGTDTQYF	TGTGCCAGCAGTCAACAGGGAAGCGGCACAGATACGCAGTATTTT
13	TRBV7-3	NA	TRBJ2-5	NA	CASSLSGVETQYF	TGTGCCAGCAGCTTATCCGGGGTTGAGACCCAGTACTTC
13	TRBV7-8	NA	TRBJ2-7	NA	CASSLGGLYEQYF	TGTGCCAGCAGCTTAGGGGGACTCTACGAGCAGTACTTC
15	TRBV6-5	NA	TRBJ1-1	few	CASSAGIQMGTEAFF	TGTGCCAGCAGTGCAGGGATCCAAATGGGGACTGAAGCTTTCTTT
12	TRBV29-1	TRBD1	TRBJ2-7	NA	CSVRDSPYEQYF	TGCAGCGTGAGGGACAGCCCCTACGAGCAGTACTTC
14	TRBV7-2	NA	TRBJ2-5	NA	CASSFRGREETQYF	TGTGCCAGCAGTTTCAGAGGGCGCGAAGAGACCCAGTACTTC
14	TRBV19	NA	TRBJ2-1	NA	CASNTRGFYNEQFF	TGTGCCAGTAACACGAGGGGGTTTTACAATGAGCAGTTCTTC
14	TRBV5-1	TRBD1	TRBJ1-1	once	CASSLDRGNTEAFF	TGCGCCAGCAGCCTCGACAGGGGGAACACTGAAGCTTTCTTT
12	TRBV5-4	NA	TRBJ2-2	once	CASSSGVGELFF	TGTGCCAGCAGCTCAGGGGTCGGGGAGCTGTTTTTT
15	TRBV7-7	TRBD2	TRBJ2-1	NA	CASSQTSGGANEQFF	TGTGCTAGCAGCCAGACTAGCGGGGGGGCGAATGAGCAGTTCTTC
14	TRBV27	NA	TRBJ2-7	NA	CASSSRGIHYEQYF	TGTGCCAGCTCAAGTCGGGGAATTCACTACGAGCAGTACTTC
15	TRBV7-3	TRBD1	TRBJ2-2	NA	CASSSAGGRAGELFF	TGTGCCAGCAGCTCGGCAGGGGGACGGGCCGGGGAGCTGTTTTTT
14	TRBV7-9	NA	TRBJ1-2	NA	CASSLGPGVEGYTF	TGTGCCAGCAGCTTGGGGCCAGGGGTGGAAGGCTACACCTTC
12	TRBV13	TRBD1	TRBJ2-3	NA	CASSLRTGAQYF	TGTGCCAGCAGCTTAAGGACAGGGGCGCAGTATTTT
15	TRBV28	TRBD1	TRBJ1-6	NA	CASSRWGQGNSPLHF	TGTGCCAGCAGTCGGTGGGGACAGGGGAATTCACCCCTCCACTTT
16	TRBV5-1	TRBD2	TRBJ2-1	once	CASSPVLLAGGYEQFF	TGCGCCAGCAGCCCGGTCCTTCTAGCGGGGGGCTATGAGCAGTTCTTC
16	TRBV4-2	NA	TRBJ2-7	once	CASSPLPGLEAYEQYF	TGTGCCAGCAGCCCACTACCGGGACTGGAGGCCTACGAGCAGTACTTC
13	TRBV7-3	NA	TRBJ1-1	NA	CASSLHGNTEAFF	TGTGCCAGCAGCTTACACGGGAACACTGAAGCTTTCTTT
14	TRBV6-6	NA	TRBJ2-1	NA	CASSRSLMSNEQFF	TGTGCCAGCAGTCGGAGCCTGATGTCGAATGAGCAGTTCTTC
14	TRBV6-5	NA	TRBJ2-7	NA	CASSYGAATYEQYF	TGTGCCAGCAGTTACGGTGCAGCGACCTACGAGCAGTACTTC
15	TRBV19	TRBD1	TRBJ1-2	NA	CASSSPGGLNYGYTF	TGTGCCAGTAGTTCGCCAGGGGGCCTCAACTATGGCTACACCTTC
13	TRBV2	NA	TRBJ1-4	NA	CASTGDLGEKLFF	TGTGCCAGCACAGGGGACCTTGGTGAAAAACTGTTTTTT
15	TRBV7-2	TRBD1	TRBJ1-2	NA	CASSLVPGTVYGYTF	TGTGCCAGCAGCTTAGTCCCCGGGACAGTCTATGGCTACACCTTC
17	TRBV19	TRBD1	TRBJ2-4	NA	CASSSGQGVLAKNIQYF	TGTGCCAGTAGTTCTGGACAGGGGGTTCTAGCCAAAAACATTCAGTACTTC
19	TRBV6-1	TRBD1	TRBJ1-5	once	CASSELRGQGDLSNQPQHF	TGTGCCAGCAGTGAGTTGCGCGGACAGGGAGATTTGAGCAATCAGCCCCAGCATTTT
16	TRBV7-9	TRBD1	TRBJ1-1	NA	CSSSLAPGIQGSEAFF	TGTTCCAGCAGCTTAGCCCCTGGTATACAGGGGTCTGAAGCTTTCTTT
14	TRBV12-2	NA	TRBJ1-1	NA	CASLHRVLNTEAFF	TGTGCAAGTCTCCACAGGGTACTGAACACTGAAGCTTTCTTT
15	TRBV7-2	TRBD1	TRBJ2-2	few	CASSETGASGGELFF	TGTGCCAGCAGCGAGACAGGGGCTTCCGGCGGGGAGCTGTTTTTT
14	TRBV9	TRBD1	TRBJ1-1	NA	CASSGHRGQTEAFF	TGTGCCAGCAGCGGACACAGGGGGCAGACTGAAGCTTTCTTT
14	TRBV4-2	NA	TRBJ1-2	NA	CASSQQQGGHDYTF	TGTGCCAGCAGCCAACAACAGGGCGGTCATGACTACACCTTC
17	TRBV6-1	NA	TRBJ2-2	few	CASSEALRSVGTGELFF	TGTGCCAGCAGTGAAGCGCTTCGTTCCGTCGGCACCGGGGAGCTGTTTTTT
15	TRBV7-2	TRBD1	TRBJ2-5	NA	CASSLNRGLLETQYF	TGTGCCAGCAGCTTAAACAGGGGTTTGTTGGAGACCCAGTACTTC
16	TRBV19	TRBD2	TRBJ2-7	NA	CASSIRTSGGLGEQYF	TGTGCCAGTAGTATCCGGACTAGCGGGGGTCTCGGGGAGCAGTACTTC
17	TRBV14	TRBD2	TRBJ2-5	NA	CASSQDPLAEYQETQYF	TGTGCCAGCAGCCAAGATCCCCTAGCGGAGTACCAAGAGACCCAGTACTTC
14	TRBV6-1	NA	TRBJ1-4	NA	CASSQYWTNEKLFF	TGTGCCAGCAGTCAATACTGGACTAATGAAAAACTGTTTTTT
17	TRBV5-4	TRBD1	TRBJ1-1	few	CASSFPRGGTGNTEAFF	TGTGCCAGCAGCTTTCCTAGGGGGGGGACAGGGAACACTGAAGCTTTCTTT
12	TRBV7-6	TRBD1	TRBJ2-7	NA	CASSSQGSEQYF	TGTGCCAGCAGCTCACAGGGGTCCGAGCAGTACTTC